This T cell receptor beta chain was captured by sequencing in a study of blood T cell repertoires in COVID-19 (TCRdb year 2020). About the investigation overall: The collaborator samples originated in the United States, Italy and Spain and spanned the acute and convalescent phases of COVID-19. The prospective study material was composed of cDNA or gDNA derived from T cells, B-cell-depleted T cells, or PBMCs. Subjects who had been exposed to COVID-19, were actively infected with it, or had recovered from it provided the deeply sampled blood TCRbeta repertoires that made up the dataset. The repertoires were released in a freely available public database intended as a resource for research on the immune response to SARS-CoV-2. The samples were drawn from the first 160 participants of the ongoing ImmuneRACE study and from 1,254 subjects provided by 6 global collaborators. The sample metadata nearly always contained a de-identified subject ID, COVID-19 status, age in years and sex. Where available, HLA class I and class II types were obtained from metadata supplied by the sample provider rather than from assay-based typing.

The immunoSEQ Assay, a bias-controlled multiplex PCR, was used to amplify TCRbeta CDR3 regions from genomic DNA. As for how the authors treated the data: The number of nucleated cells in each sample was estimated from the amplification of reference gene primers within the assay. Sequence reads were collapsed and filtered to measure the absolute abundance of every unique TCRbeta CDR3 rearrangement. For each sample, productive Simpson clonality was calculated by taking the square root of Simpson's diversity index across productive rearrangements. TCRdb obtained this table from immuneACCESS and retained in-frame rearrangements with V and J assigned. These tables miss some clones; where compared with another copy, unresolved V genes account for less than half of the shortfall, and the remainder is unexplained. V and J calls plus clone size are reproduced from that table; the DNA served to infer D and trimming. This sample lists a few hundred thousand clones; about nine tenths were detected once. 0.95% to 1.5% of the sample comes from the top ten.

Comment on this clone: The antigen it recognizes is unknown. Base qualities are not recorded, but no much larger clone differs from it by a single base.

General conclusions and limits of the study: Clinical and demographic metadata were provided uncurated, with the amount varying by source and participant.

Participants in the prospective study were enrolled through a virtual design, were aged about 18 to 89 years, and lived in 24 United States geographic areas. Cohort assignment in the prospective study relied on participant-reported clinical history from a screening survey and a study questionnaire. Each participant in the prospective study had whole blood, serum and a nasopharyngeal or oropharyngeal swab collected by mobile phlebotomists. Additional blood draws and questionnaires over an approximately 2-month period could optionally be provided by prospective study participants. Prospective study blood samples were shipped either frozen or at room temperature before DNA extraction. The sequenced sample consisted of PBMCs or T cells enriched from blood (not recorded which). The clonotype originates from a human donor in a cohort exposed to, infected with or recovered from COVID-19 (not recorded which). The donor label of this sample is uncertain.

The DNA is TGCGCCAGCAGCTTTCTGGACAGGGAAACTGAAGCTTTCTTT. Its coded protein is CASSFLDRETEAFF. Recombination joined TRBV5-1 with TRBJ1-1; TRBD1 matches 8 bases in the middle. CDR1 and CDR2 (SGHRS, YFSETQ) derive from the germline V gene. V trim: 2 bases; J trim: 5 bases; unmatched bases: 5. The CDR3 measures 14 amino acids from cysteine to phenylalanine. Only CDR3 DNA is held: 42 bases, read in frame from base 1.